This TCR beta chain was identified during a study of cytomegalovirus exposure and HLA in healthy donors. Study-level findings and limits: It was 164 TCR beta chains that were listed as cytomegalovirus-associated.

Sequencing was performed with immunoSEQ multiplex PCR; in TCRdb, only in-frame clones are kept and a portion is missing. The profile shows approximately 230,000 clones, about 90% of them singletons. This CDR3 comprises 15 residues. J lost 3 bases, V lost 5 bases, and 3 bases had no gene match. In germline, CDR1 is MNHNS, CDR2 SASEGT. For this clone: Its antigen is currently unknown.

This TCR derives from a man between 18 and 29 years old in good health and CMV-seropositive. This sequence joins TRBV6-1 and TRBJ2-3; 12 bases map to TRBD2. The sequencing input was PBMCs. CDR3 region: CASSRLAGETDTQYF. CDR3 sequence (DNA): TGTGCCAGCAGTCGACTAGCGGGAGAAACAGATACGCAGTATTTT.